The 29 T cell receptor beta chains below were found in one sample sequenced in a study of blood T cell repertoires in COVID-19. The method was immunoSEQ multiplex PCR; TCRdb's version includes in-frame clones alone and lacks a portion of them. The table lists about 170,000 clones, around 82% of them singletons. Specimen: PBMCs or T cells enriched from blood (not recorded which). These TCRs come from a woman aged 50 to 60 in a cohort exposed to, infected with or recovered from COVID-19 (not recorded which).

CDR3 protein: CASSVSLSGNTIYF. In DNA, the CDR3 is TGTGCCAGCAGTGTTTCACTCTCTGGAAACACCATATATTTT. This chain uses TRBV6-4 with TRBJ1-3; D ambiguous. Germline-derived CDR1 and CDR2 are MRHNA and SNTAGT. V lost 4 bases, J lost 0 bases, and 7 bases lay in between. CDR3 length: 14 residues.

The V and J genes are TRBV7-9 and TRBJ1-2; possibly TRBD1 for D (5 bases). The V end was cut by 2 bases, the J end by 0 bases, with 10 bases between. CDR3 length: 15 residues. CDR1 is SEHNR and CDR2 is FQNEAQ in the germline V gene (reference sequence). DNA of the CDR3: TGTGCCAGCAGCTTACAGGGTACCCCTAACTATGGCTACACCTTC. Residues: CASSLQGTPNYGYTF.

The table lists this clone with a count of one. CDR3 nucleotides: TGTGCCAGCAGCTCCGGGACAGGGTACGAAAAACTGTTTTTT. This encodes CASSSGTGYEKLFF. The chain links TRBV7-2 to TRBJ1-4; 9 bases line up with TRBD1. The CDR3 length is 14 residues. J was trimmed by 8 bases and V by 4 bases; bases with no gene match: 5. Germline CDR1 and CDR2: SGHTA and FQGNSA.

The chain has TRBV9 and TRBJ2-5; 13 nucleotides match TRBD2. Trimming removed 3 bases from V and 5 bases from J; junction bases left unmatched: 4. From germline, CDR1 is SGDLS and CDR2 YYNGEE. The CDR3 loop spans 15 amino acids. The DNA of the CDR3 is TGTGCCAGCAGCGGAACTAGCGGGGGGGCGGAGACCCAGTACTTC. Amino acid sequence: CASSGTSGGAETQYF.

J is TRBJ2-3 and V is TRBV5-1; the match to TRBD1 covers 8 bases. The germline gives CDR1 SGHRS, CDR2 YFSETQ. The CDR3 runs to 15 residues. The V and J ends lost 2 bases and 3 bases, in that order; junction bases with no gene match: 5. The CDR3 coding sequence is TGCGCCAGCAGCTTCCAGGGGGCGGTGACAGATACGCAGTATTTT. It codes for CASSFQGAVTDTQYF.

The V call is TRBV18, the J call TRBJ2-7; TRBD1 is a possible D gene (5 bases). This CDR3 comprises 15 residues. V shed 3 bases and J shed 3 bases, with 15 bases lying between them. The germline V gene encodes CDR1 KGHSH and CDR2 LQKENI. The CDR3 sequence: CASSPGNEGVYEQYF. The CDR3 DNA reads as TGTGCCAGCTCACCGGGAAACGAAGGGGTCTACGAGCAGTACTTC.

The chain joins TRBV6-5 to TRBJ2-5; D uncertain. Trimming took off 2 bases at V and 1 base at J, with 5 bases between the two ends. CDR1 MNHEY and CDR2 SVGAGI come from the germline V gene. The CDR3 has 13 amino acids. The CDR3 DNA reads TGTGCCAGCAGTTACGCTAGCCAAGAGACCCAGTACTTC. Translation: CASSYASQETQYF.

The V gene is TRBV27, the J gene TRBJ2-3; TRBD2 aligns across 8 bases. CDR1 MNHEY and CDR2 SMNVEV come from the germline V gene (reference sequence). Unmatched junction bases numbered 13, after V lost 7 bases and J lost 4 bases. This CDR3 contains 16 residues. This chain's CDR3 is CASKSPSGRFADTQYF. The CDR3 DNA follows: TGTGCCAGCAAATCGCCGAGCGGGAGATTTGCAGATACGCAGTATTTT.

This sequence joins TRBV7-3 and TRBJ2-7, with D perhaps TRBD1 (6 bases). The CDR3 loop spans 13 amino acids. Deletions cut 5 bases from V and 0 bases from J, with 8 bases between. From germline, CDR1 is SGHTA and CDR2 FQGTGA. The CDR3 nucleotides read TGTGCCAGCAGCCGGGACAACTCCTACGAGCAGTACTTC. Its translation is CASSRDNSYEQYF.

This clone showed up just once. The CDR3 DNA reads as TGCGCCAGCAGCCAAGGGGACAGGGAAGGTGAAAAACTGTTTTTT. Residues: CASSQGDREGEKLFF. The J gene is TRBJ1-4, the V gene TRBV4-3, with 9 positions matching TRBD1. Trimming removed 1 base from V and 7 bases from J; junction bases left unmatched: 4. CDR3 length equals 15 residues. CDR1 LGHNA and CDR2 YSLEER come from the germline V gene.

J is TRBJ2-7 and V is TRBV29-1; 8 nucleotides align to TRBD1. Per the germline V gene, CDR1 is SQVTM and CDR2 is ANQGSEA. The length of the CDR3 is 12 residues. Trimming at V came to 5 bases and at J to 4 bases, leaving 4 bases not matched to a gene. The CDR3 loop reads CSVQGAGYEQYF. The CDR3, as DNA: TGCAGCGTTCAGGGGGCGGGATACGAGCAGTACTTC.

The chain joins TRBV2 to TRBJ1-2, with a weak D call TRBD1 (5 bases). Germline CDR1 and CDR2: SNHLY and FYNNEI. V dropped 3 bases and J dropped 4 bases, with 9 bases sitting between them. There are 13 residues in the CDR3. CDR3: CASSEGPRYGYTF. Here the CDR3 DNA reads TGTGCCAGCAGTGAGGGGCCTCGCTATGGCTACACCTTC. Drawing the rest from reference TRBV2 and TRBJ1-2, the complete variable domain is EPEVTQTPSHQVTQMGQEVILRCVPISNHLYFYWYRQILGQKVEFLVSFYNNEISEKSEIFDDQFSVERPDGSNFTLKIRSTKLEDSAMYFCASSEGPRYGYTFGSGTRLTVV.

The chain carries TRBV7-9 and TRBJ2-1; TRBD1 aligns across 9 bases. Trimming took 5 bases from V and 8 from J; bases not matched to a gene: 10. The CDR3 totals 15 residues. Germline assignment: CDR1 SEHNR and CDR2 FQNEAQ (reference sequence). The CDR3 is CASSRSGTGWHEQFF. CDR3 in DNA: TGTGCCAGCAGCCGTTCCGGGACAGGGTGGCATGAGCAGTTCTTC.

This clone was counted once. The chain uses TRBV11-1 and TRBJ1-1; no reliable D call. This CDR3 comprises 13 residues. Trimming pared 3 bases from V and 1 base from J, leaving 6 bases between. The germline V gene has CDR1 SGHAT and CDR2 FQDESV (reference sequence). In nucleotides, the CDR3 is TGTGCCAGCAGCTTGAGAGAGAACACTGAAGCTTTCTTT. Translated: CASSLRENTEAFF.

The chain employs TRBV19 and TRBJ1-2; D is ambiguous. The V end lost 7 bases, the J end lost 2 bases, and 11 bases lay between the germline ends. The germline V gene has CDR1 LNHDA and CDR2 SQIVND (reference sequence). This CDR3 has 13 residues. CDR3: CASMGTGNYGYTF. Here the CDR3 DNA reads TGTGCCAGTATGGGAACGGGGAACTATGGCTACACCTTC.

This sequence joins TRBV5-4 and TRBJ2-1; tentative D call: TRBD2 (5 bases). There are 14 residues in the CDR3. Germline V gene data show CDR1 as SGHNT and CDR2 as YYREEE (reference sequence). Trimming removed 2 bases at V and 3 bases at J, with 9 bases between. The CDR3 loop is CASSFGTSYNEQFF. The CDR3 bases are TGTGCCAGCAGCTTTGGAACTAGCTACAATGAGCAGTTCTTC. The whole variable domain, filled in from reference TRBV5-4 and TRBJ2-1, reads ETGVTQSPTHLIKTRGQQVTLRCSSQSGHNTVSWYQQALGQGPQFIFQYYREEENGRGNFPPRFSGLQFPNYSSELNVNALELDDSALYLCASSFGTSYNEQFFGPGTRLTVL.

Comment on this clone: Other DNA sequences within the sample encode an identical CDR3. CDR3 amino acids: CASRTGGYGYTF. The CDR3 coding sequence is TGTGCCAGCAGGACAGGGGGCTATGGCTACACCTTC. V and J are TRBV28 and TRBJ1-2; 9 bases line up with TRBD1. The CDR3 totals 12 residues. The J segment lost 4 bases and the V segment lost 6 bases, leaving 0 bases of the junction unmatched. Germline-derived CDR1 and CDR2 are MDHEN and SYDVKM.

The chain couples TRBV5-5 to TRBJ2-2, with 12 nucleotides matching TRBD1. Germline V gene lookup returns CDR1 SGHKS and CDR2 YYEKEE (reference sequence). The CDR3 runs to 18 residues. V shed 3 bases and J 5 bases; nucleotides not matched to a gene: 11. The CDR3 protein is CASSSVGTGGSVTGELFF. CDR3 nucleotide sequence: TGTGCCAGCAGCTCTGTAGGGACAGGGGGCTCGGTGACCGGGGAGCTGTTTTTT.

The J gene is TRBJ2-5, the V gene TRBV11-2, with a tentative D call TRBD1 (6 bases). The CDR3 length is 15 residues. Germline assignment: CDR1 SGHAT and CDR2 FQNNGV. Between the trimmed V and J ends, which lost 5 bases and 5 bases, there was a span of 18 bases. For the CDR3, the DNA is TGTGCCAGCAGCACCGGGACCCAGGGGTGGGAGACCCAGTACTTC. Protein: CASSTGTQGWETQYF.

This chain uses TRBV2 with TRBJ2-1, with D possibly being TRBD2 (6 bases). Between the trimmed V and J ends, which lost 8 bases and 8 bases, there was a span of 13 bases. CDR1 is SNHLY and CDR2 is FYNNEI in the germline V gene. The CDR3 contains 12 residues. CDR3: CASLAGWDEQFF. The CDR3, as DNA: TGTGCCAGCCTGGCGGGATGGGATGAGCAGTTCTTC.

The chain couples TRBV28 to TRBJ2-5, with TRBD2 as a possible D gene (5 bases). V lost 7 bases, J lost 5 bases, and 11 bases lay in between. Germline values: CDR1 MDHEN, CDR2 SYDVKM. The CDR3 has 12 amino acids. CDR3 nucleotide sequence: TGTGCCAGCACCGGGGATCGGGAGACCCAGTACTTC. Translating it yields CASTGDRETQYF.

The J gene is TRBJ1-1, the V gene TRBV14, with D perhaps matching TRBD1 (6 bases). Trimming removed 5 bases at V and 7 bases at J, with 20 bases between. This CDR3 has 15 residues. CDR1 is SGHDN, CDR2 FVKESK, per germline. The CDR3 DNA reads TGTGCCAGCAGCAGGGGGACATTTGCGAAGGATGAAGCTTTCTTT. Its translation is CASSRGTFAKDEAFF. The full variable domain, its missing parts supplied by reference TRBV14 and TRBJ1-1, is EAGVTQFPSHSVIEKGQTVTLRCDPISGHDNLYWYRRVMGKEIKFLLHFVKESKQDESGMPNNRFLAERTGGTYSTLKVQPAELEDSGVYFCASSRGTFAKDEAFFGQGTRLTVV.

The chain joins TRBV5-1 to TRBJ1-4; a possible D gene is TRBD1 (6 bases). This CDR3 has 15 amino acids. Deletions cut 0 bases from V and 1 base from J, with 7 bases between. Germline V gene data show CDR1 as SGHRS and CDR2 as YFSETQ. In nucleotides, the CDR3 is TGCGCCAGCAGCTTGGAAGGGGGAACTAATGAAAAACTGTTTTTT. It codes for CASSLEGGTNEKLFF.

This chain links TRBV5-1 with TRBJ2-4, with D maybe TRBD2 (7 bases). V was cut by 0 bases and J by 7 bases, with 20 bases left in between. The CDR3 loop spans 17 amino acids. CDR1 and CDR2 (germline): SGHRS, YFSETQ. This CDR3 is CASSLDVGGRPENIQYF. In nucleotides, the CDR3 is TGCGCCAGCAGCTTGGATGTGGGGGGGCGACCAGAGAACATTCAGTACTTC.

The rearrangement links TRBV6-1 to TRBJ2-3, with TRBD2 matching over 10 bases. Unmatched junction bases numbered 4, after V lost 3 bases and J lost 1 base. The CDR3 runs 16 residues. The germline gives CDR1 MNHNS, CDR2 SASEGT. CDR3 nucleotides: TGTGCCAGCAGTGACCTTAGCGGGAGGCGCACAGATACGCAGTATTTT. As protein: CASSDLSGRRTDTQYF.

In this sample, this clone turned up once. V usage is TRBV19 and J usage is TRBJ2-2, with TRBD1 matching over 10 bases. In germline, CDR1 is LNHDA, CDR2 SQIVND (reference sequence). The junction had 5 bases not matched to a gene; V was cut back by 3 bases and J by 4 bases. The CDR3 contains 16 residues. CDR3: CASSIRTGGPTGELFF. The CDR3 DNA follows: TGTGCCAGTAGTATCAGGACAGGGGGTCCCACCGGGGAGCTGTTTTTT.

The rearrangement links TRBV2 to TRBJ1-4, with 7 bases matching TRBD1. Germline CDR1 SNHLY, CDR2 FYNNEI. V gave up 9 bases and J gave up 6 bases; unmatched junction bases: 4. The CDR3 loop spans 12 amino acids. In DNA form, the CDR3 reads TGTGCCAGACAGGGGTTGGATGAAAAACTGTTTTTT. Translating it yields CARQGLDEKLFF.

V gene TRBV19 combines with J gene TRBJ2-1, with 9 bases aligning to TRBD1. V was clipped by 3 bases and J by 3 bases; unmatched bases: 6. The CDR3 is 16 amino acids. Germline values: CDR1 LNHDA, CDR2 SQIVND (reference sequence). This CDR3 is CASSIGRDRVYNEQFF. The DNA for the CDR3 is TGTGCCAGTAGTATTGGACGGGACAGGGTCTACAATGAGCAGTTCTTC. The full variable domain, in which reference TRBV19 and TRBJ2-1 provide the parts outside the CDR3, is DGGITQSPKYLFRKEGQNVTLSCEQNLNHDAMYWYRQDPGQGLRLIYYSQIVNDFQKGDIAEGYSVSREKKESFPLTVTSAQKNPTAFYLCASSIGRDRVYNEQFFGPGTRLTVL.

This rearrangement joins TRBV5-4 to TRBJ2-2; 8 nucleotides agree with TRBD2. The CDR3 spans 16 residues. The V gene's germline CDR1 is SGHNT and CDR2 YYREEE (reference sequence). Trimming removed 4 bases from V and 1 base from J; junction bases left unmatched: 6. For the CDR3, the DNA is TGTGCCAGCAGCGTACGACTAGCGTGGAACACCGGGGAGCTGTTTTTT. Its protein product is CASSVRLAWNTGELFF.